This TCR beta chain was captured in a study of cytomegalovirus exposure and HLA in healthy donors. There are 17 residues in the CDR3. Trimming shortened V by 5 bases and J by 4 bases, and 20 bases separated the two germline ends. Per germline, CDR1 SGHTA and CDR2 FQGNSA. Primers included in the PCR were 60 Vbeta and 13 Jbeta primers. Measured with immunoSEQ multiplex PCR; TCRdb has only the in-frame clones, and not every one. Of about 190,000 clones listed, roughly 77% are singletons. The clonotype comes from a woman in her thirties in good health and CMV-seropositive. The rearrangement joins TRBV7-2 to TRBJ2-2, with D tentatively TRBD1 (9 bases). Sequences were obtained from PBMCs. CDR3 amino acids: CASSPGGTGWGTGELFF. CDR3 nucleotides: TGTGCCAGCAGCCCGGGGGGGACAGGGTGGGGCACCGGGGAGCTGTTTTTT.